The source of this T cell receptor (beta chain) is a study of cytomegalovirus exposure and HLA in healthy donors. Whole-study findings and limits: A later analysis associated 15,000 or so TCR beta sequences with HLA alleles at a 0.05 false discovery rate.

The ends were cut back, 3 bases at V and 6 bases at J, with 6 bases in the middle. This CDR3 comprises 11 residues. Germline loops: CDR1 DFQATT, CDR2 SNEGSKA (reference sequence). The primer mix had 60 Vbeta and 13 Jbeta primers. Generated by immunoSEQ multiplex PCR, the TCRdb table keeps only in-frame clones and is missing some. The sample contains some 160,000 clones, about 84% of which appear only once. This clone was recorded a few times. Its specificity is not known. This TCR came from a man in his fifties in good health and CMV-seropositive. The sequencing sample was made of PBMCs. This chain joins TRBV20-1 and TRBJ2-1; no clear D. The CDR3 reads CSASTTNEQFF. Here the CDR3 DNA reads TGCAGTGCTAGCACAACCAATGAGCAGTTCTTC.